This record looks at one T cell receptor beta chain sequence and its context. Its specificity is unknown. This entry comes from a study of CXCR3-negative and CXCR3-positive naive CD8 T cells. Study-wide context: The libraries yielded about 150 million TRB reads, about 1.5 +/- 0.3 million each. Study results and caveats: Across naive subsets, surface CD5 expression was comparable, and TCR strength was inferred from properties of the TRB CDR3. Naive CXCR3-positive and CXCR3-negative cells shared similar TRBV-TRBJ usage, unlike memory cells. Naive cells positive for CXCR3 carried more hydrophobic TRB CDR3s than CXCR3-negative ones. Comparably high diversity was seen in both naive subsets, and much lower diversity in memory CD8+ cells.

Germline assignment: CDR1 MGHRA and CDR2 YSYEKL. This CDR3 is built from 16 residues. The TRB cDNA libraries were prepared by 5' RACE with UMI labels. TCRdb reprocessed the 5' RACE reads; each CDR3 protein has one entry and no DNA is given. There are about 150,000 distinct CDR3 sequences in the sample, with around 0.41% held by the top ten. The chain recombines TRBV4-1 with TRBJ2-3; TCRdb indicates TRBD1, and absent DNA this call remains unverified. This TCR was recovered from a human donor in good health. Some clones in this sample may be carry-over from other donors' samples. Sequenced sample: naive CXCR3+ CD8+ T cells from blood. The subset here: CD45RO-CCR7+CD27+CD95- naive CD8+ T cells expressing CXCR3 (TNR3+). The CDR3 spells CASNSGTFPSTDTQYF.